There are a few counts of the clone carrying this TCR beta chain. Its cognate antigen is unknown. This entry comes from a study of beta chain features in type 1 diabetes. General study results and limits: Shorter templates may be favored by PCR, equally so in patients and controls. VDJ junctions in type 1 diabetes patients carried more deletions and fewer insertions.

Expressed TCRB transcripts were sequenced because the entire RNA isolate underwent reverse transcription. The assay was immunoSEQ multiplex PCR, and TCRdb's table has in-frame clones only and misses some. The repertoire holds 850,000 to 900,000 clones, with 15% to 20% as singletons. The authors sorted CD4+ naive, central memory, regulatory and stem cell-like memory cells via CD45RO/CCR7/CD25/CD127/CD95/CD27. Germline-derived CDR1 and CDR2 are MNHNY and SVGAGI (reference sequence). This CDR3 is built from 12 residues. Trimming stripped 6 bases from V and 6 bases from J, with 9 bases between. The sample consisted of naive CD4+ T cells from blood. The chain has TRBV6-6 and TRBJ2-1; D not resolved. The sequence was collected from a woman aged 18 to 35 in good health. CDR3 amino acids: CASSPARNEQFF. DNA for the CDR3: TGTGCCAGCAGCCCAGCTCGCAATGAGCAGTTCTTC.